Below are 26 T cell receptor beta chains sequenced from a single sample in a study of blood T cells in healthy people across ages (dated by TCRdb to between 2014 and 2016). The library came from 5' RACE. Reads for this sample came from an Illumina HiSeq 2500. The second PCR ran for roughly 7 to 11 cycles and used a J-beta primer mix along with a sample-barcoded 5' primer. The public sequencing data were trimmed at Q25 with fastp and processed into clonotypes with MiXCR by TCRdb, which kept only in-frame beta chains. Each record represents a unique CDR3 protein, reported with the most common genes and DNA among its rows. The sample has 1,300,000 or so distinct CDR3 sequences on record, almost 60% of them singletons. 6.5% to 8% of the sample belongs to the ten largest clones. The material sequenced was blood. These receptor sequences come from a young man in good health.

The rearrangement joins TRBV18 to TRBJ2-7, with 7 bases fitting TRBD1. This CDR3 is built from 15 residues. Trimming cost V 4 bases and J 2 bases; bases outside gene matches: 8. Germline CDR1 reads KGHSH; CDR2 reads LQKENI. CDR3 protein: CASSQVGQQTYEQYF. CDR3 coding DNA: TGTGCCAGCTCACAAGTGGGACAGCAGACCTACGAGCAGTACTTC. Supplemented by reference TRBV18 and TRBJ2-7, the full variable domain reads NAGVMQNPRHLVRRRGQEARLRCSPMKGHSHVYWYRQLPEEGLKFMVYLQKENIIDESGMPKERFSAEFPKEGPSILRIQQVVRGDSAAYFCASSQVGQQTYEQYFGPGTRLTVT.

This rearrangement joins TRBV7-2 to TRBJ2-6; D unclear. The CDR3 contains 17 residues. Germline assignment: CDR1 SGHTA and CDR2 FQGNSA. Trimming took 4 bases from V and 0 from J, leaving 13 bases between them. The CDR3 nucleotides are TGTGCCAGCAGCTATAAAGACCTGTTCTCTGGGGCCAACGTCCTGACTTTC. Translation gives CASSYKDLFSGANVLTF.

This clonotype was detected only a few times. The chain couples TRBV5-4 to TRBJ1-2; D is unresolved. This CDR3 has 14 residues. CDR1 and CDR2 (germline): SGHNT, YYREEE (reference sequence). V was cut by 2 bases and J by 4 bases, with 12 bases left in between. CDR3 DNA: TGTGCCAGCAGCTTTGGACCGCGAGGCTATGGCTACACCTTC. This codes for CASSFGPRGYGYTF.

This clonotype has a handful of counts. V usage is TRBV4-1 and J usage is TRBJ2-3; D gene unclear. In germline, CDR1 is MGHRA, CDR2 YSYEKL. Between the trimmed V and J ends, which lost 7 bases and 6 bases, there was a span of 8 bases. The CDR3 is made up of 11 amino acids. This chain's CDR3 is CASTHGDTQYF. The CDR3 DNA reads TGCGCCAGCACCCACGGGGATACGCAGTATTTT.

The chain combines TRBV20-1 with TRBJ1-2, with D possibly being TRBD1 (5 bases). The V gene lost 4 bases and the J gene lost 4 bases, with 7 bases spanning the gap. Germline lookup yields CDR1 DFQATT and CDR2 SNEGSKA (reference sequence). CDR3 size: 11 residues. The CDR3 region has the DNA TGCAGTGCTAAGACAGTCTATGGCTACACCTTC. This gives the protein CSAKTVYGYTF.

This chain connects TRBV3-1 to TRBJ2-1; D not resolved. Germline V CDR1 and CDR2: LGHDT, YNNKEL (reference sequence). V was trimmed by 4 bases and J by 0 bases, leaving 16 bases between them. The CDR3 is made up of 17 amino acids. CDR3 sequence reads: CASSPLRQASSYNEQFF. CDR3 coding DNA: TGTGCCAGCAGCCCTCTTAGGCAGGCGAGCTCCTACAATGAGCAGTTCTTC.

The chain carries TRBV20-1 and TRBJ2-3; D is possibly TRBD2 (5 bases). The germline gives CDR1 DFQATT, CDR2 SNEGSKA (reference sequence). Trimming removed 5 bases from V and 4 bases from J, with 16 bases in between. The CDR3 totals 14 residues. The CDR3 DNA sequence: TGCAGTGCTGGTACCGGCCTGAGGGCAGATACGCAGTATTTT. This codes for CSAGTGLRADTQYF.

The rearrangement links TRBV7-8 to TRBJ2-3; no definite D call. The CDR3 has 14 amino acids. CDR1 is SGHVS, CDR2 FQNEAQ, per germline. The ends were cut back, 5 bases at V and 1 base at J, with 10 bases in the middle. CDR3 region: CASSLRPRTDTQYF. For the CDR3, the DNA is TGTGCCAGCAGCCTTAGACCGCGCACAGATACGCAGTATTTT.

J is TRBJ2-7 and V is TRBV6-6; D gene ambiguous. Germline lookup yields CDR1 MNHNY and CDR2 SVGAGI (reference sequence). The length of the CDR3 is 16 residues. Trimming left V 0 bases short and J 3 bases short, with 15 bases between. CDR3 coding DNA: TGTGCCAGCAGTTACTCGAAAGTTGACGGCCGCTACGAGCAGTACTTC. Translating gives CASSYSKVDGRYEQYF.

V and J are TRBV7-9 and TRBJ1-4, with D possibly TRBD1 on 6 matching bases. CDR1 is SEHNR, CDR2 FQNEAQ, per germline (reference sequence). Trimming cost V 2 bases and J 8 bases, with 18 bases left between them. This CDR3 comprises 16 residues. The CDR3 region has the DNA TGTGCCAGCAGCTTAATTCTGGGGGCATCCTCCGAAAAACTGTTTTTT. It is translated as CASSLILGASSEKLFF.

The sample holds a few counts of this clonotype. The genes are TRBV27 and TRBJ2-1, with a weak D call TRBD2 (6 bases). The CDR3 is 14 amino acids. V was shortened by 4 bases and J by 4 bases, with 11 bases between the two germline ends. Germline V gene data show CDR1 as MNHEY and CDR2 as SMNVEV (reference sequence). CDR3 loop: CASSSTEGYNEQFF. CDR3 DNA sequence: TGTGCCAGCAGTTCCACGGAGGGGTACAATGAGCAGTTCTTC.

This chain joins TRBV6-5 and TRBJ2-4; perhaps TRBD1 as D (6 bases). The CDR3 runs 16 residues. CDR1 is MNHEY, CDR2 SVGAGI, per germline. Trimming took 7 bases from V and 8 from J, leaving 24 bases between them. The CDR3 region is CASKTSRRIPGDIQYF. For the CDR3, the DNA is TGTGCCAGCAAAACCTCCCGGCGGATCCCAGGGGACATTCAGTACTTC.

This clonotype was counted once. The gene calls are TRBV6-5 and TRBJ1-2; weak D call: TRBD1 (6 bases). CDR3 size: 16 residues. The V and J ends lost 0 bases and 3 bases respectively, with 14 bases between them. Looked up from germline, CDR1 is MNHEY and CDR2 is SVGAGI. The CDR3 nucleotides are TGTGCCAGCAGTTACTCTCGACGGGGGGCGGACTATGGCTACACCTTC. Protein product: CASSYSRRGADYGYTF.

Only one count was recorded for this clonotype. As DNA, the CDR3 is TGTGCCAGCAGTTTGCTCTATTCAAACAGGGCTGAAGCTTTCTTT. Translation gives CASSLLYSNRAEAFF. This rearrangement joins TRBV27 to TRBJ1-1, with TRBD1 as a possible D gene (6 bases). Trimming cost V 3 bases and J 6 bases, with 17 bases left between them. This CDR3 contains 15 residues. Germline CDR1 and CDR2: MNHEY and SMNVEV (reference sequence).

V is TRBV9 and J is TRBJ2-7; 8 bases line up with TRBD2. The J call may be wrong; the DNA end is better matched by TRBJ2-5. The CDR3 loop spans 14 amino acids. CDR1 and CDR2 from the germline V gene are SGDLS and YYNGEE. This chain's CDR3 is CASSGGGGYETQYF. Here the CDR3 DNA reads TGTGCCAGCAGCGGGGGCGGGGGGTACGAGACCCAGTACTTC.

This chain uses TRBV20-1 with TRBJ2-5; 9 nucleotides match TRBD2. The DNA end favors TRBJ2-7, so the J call may be wrong. Germline-derived CDR1 and CDR2 are DFQATT and SNEGSKA (reference sequence). This CDR3 is 14 amino acids long. CDR3 nucleotide sequence: TGCAGTGCTATAGAAGCGGGAGGTTCCTACGAGCAGTACTTC. This codes for CSAIEAGGSYEQYF.

The chain recombines TRBV25-1 with TRBJ2-7; D remains ambiguous. The germline V gene has CDR1 MGHDK and CDR2 SYGVNS. V was pared by 8 bases and J by 6 bases, with 11 bases between. This CDR3 region has 11 residues. The CDR3 region has the DNA TGTGCCAGCGCCCTCCAGACCGAGCAGTACTTC. It encodes CASALQTEQYF.

The chain recombines TRBV7-9 with TRBJ2-7; TRBD1 might be the D (6 bases). The CDR3 totals 13 residues. Trimming stripped 3 bases from V and 7 bases from J, with 13 bases between. CDR1 and CDR2 from the germline V gene are SEHNR and FQNEAQ (reference sequence). CDR3 sequence reads: CASSFQGTGEQYF. In DNA, the CDR3 is TGTGCCAGCAGCTTCCAGGGGACGGGGGAGCAGTACTTC.

The V gene is TRBV7-9, the J gene TRBJ2-1; 9 bases agree with TRBD1. V trimming: 4 bases; J trimming: 4 bases; junction bases outside the gene matches: 14. The CDR3 consists of 18 residues. Germline V gene data show CDR1 as SEHNR and CDR2 as FQNEAQ (reference sequence). CDR3 DNA sequence: TGTGCCAGCAGCTCCGGGACAGGGCAAAGTGCGGGTTACAATGAGCAGTTCTTC. Amino acid sequence: CASSSGTGQSAGYNEQFF.

The genes are TRBV9 and TRBJ2-3; 9 nucleotides line up with TRBD1. Germline values: CDR1 SGDLS, CDR2 YYNGEE. CDR3 length: 16 residues. Germline trimming cut 4 bases from V and 1 base from J; bases unmatched to any gene: 7. CDR3 in amino acids: CASSTTRDRGTDTQYF. The CDR3 DNA is TGTGCCAGCAGCACGACAAGGGACAGGGGCACAGATACGCAGTATTTT.

This clonotype was seen more than once but under ten times. CDR3 DNA: TGTGCCAGCAGCTTAGGGCTAGCGGGGGGGCAGCAAGAGACCCAGTACTTC. Translating it yields CASSLGLAGGQQETQYF. V and J are TRBV7-2 and TRBJ2-5; 12 bases are a match to TRBD2. This CDR3 comprises 17 residues. Losses at the gene ends were 1 base for V and 2 bases for J; bases not matched to a gene: 5. The germline V gene encodes CDR1 SGHTA and CDR2 FQGNSA. Complete variable domain (other parts from reference TRBV7-2 and TRBJ2-5): GAGVSQSPSNKVTEKGKDVELRCDPISGHTALYWYRQSLGQGLEFLIYFQGNSAPDKSGLPSDRFSAERTGGSVSTLTIQRTQQEDSAVYLCASSLGLAGGQQETQYFGPGTRLLVL.

This clonotype turned up a few times. The rearrangement joins TRBV28 to TRBJ1-4, with 7 bases fitting TRBD1. Germline trimming cut 4 bases from V and 5 bases from J; bases unmatched to any gene: 4. The CDR3 covers 14 residues. Germline-derived CDR1 and CDR2 are MDHEN and SYDVKM. For the CDR3, the DNA is TGTGCCAGCAGTTCCTTGACAGGGAATGAAAAACTGTTTTTT. This encodes CASSSLTGNEKLFF.

This chain links TRBV25-1 with TRBJ2-7, with a weak D call TRBD1 (7 bases). This CDR3 contains 18 residues. The germline CDR1 and CDR2 sequences are MGHDK and SYGVNS. V gave up 5 bases and J gave up 0 bases, with 23 bases separating them. CDR3 in amino acids: CASSPGRLVQGLSYEQYF. Here the CDR3 DNA reads TGTGCCAGCAGTCCCGGGAGACTAGTACAGGGGCTCTCCTACGAGCAGTACTTC.

The chain links TRBV20-1 to TRBJ2-5; 11 nucleotides align to TRBD2. The CDR3 spans 15 residues. Trimming at V came to 6 bases and at J to 1 base, leaving 7 bases not matched to a gene. CDR1 is DFQATT and CDR2 is SNEGSKA in the germline V gene (reference sequence). CDR3 DNA sequence: TGCAGTGCCCTATATAGCGGGGGGGCCCAAGAGACCCAGTACTTC. Translation gives CSALYSGGAQETQYF.

The gene calls are TRBV6-5 and TRBJ1-4; D not certain. V lost 2 bases, J lost 5 bases, and 9 bases lay in between. The CDR3 totals 14 residues. Germline V gene lookup returns CDR1 MNHEY and CDR2 SVGAGI. The CDR3 region is CASSYAQNNEKLFF. As DNA, the CDR3 is TGTGCCAGCAGTTACGCGCAGAACAATGAAAAACTGTTTTTT.

A remark on this clonotype: At one end, the junction sequence differs from germline, possibly due to a read error. The chain recombines TRBV5-1 with TRBJ2-7; TRBD2 aligns across 7 bases. The CDR3 has 15 residues. Germline values: CDR1 SGHRS, CDR2 YFSETQ. The CDR3 nucleotides read TGCGCCCGCAGCTACTTGCGGCGGGAGTTAGACGAGCAGTACTTC. It yields the protein CARSYLRRELDEQYF.